The rows below give T cell receptor beta chains drawn from one sample of a study of Ad26.COV2.S vaccination and SARS-CoV-2 variants. Clones were sequenced by immunoSEQ multiplex PCR, and TCRdb holds only the in-frame ones, with some missing. The sample holds about 350,000 clones, around 92% seen once. The sequencing here drew on peripheral blood, taken after recovery from COVID-19. The receptors were gathered from a human donor who had recovered from COVID-19. Each CDR3 is given with its conserved first and last residue. Each record gives: V gene, J gene, CDR3 protein.

>TRBV6-5|TRBJ1-1
CASSRQGIEAFF
>TRBV19|TRBJ1-1
CASTLGAGNTEAFF
>TRBV7-2|TRBJ2-5
CASSSGTSGGYGTRYF
>TRBV5-3|TRBJ2-4
CARSLGPQGAKNIQYF
>TRBV7-9|TRBJ1-4
CASRRGTNEKLFF
>TRBV6-5|TRBJ1-6
CASSYTEYNSPLHF
>TRBV2|TRBJ2-4
CASSAGTGGLGQYF
>TRBV20-1|TRBJ2-4
CSASGVGDGKNIQYF
>TRBV6-5|TRBJ1-6
CAIPGDRVPHSPLHF
>TRBV6-2/TRBV6-3|TRBJ1-2
CASSDASGGDYGYTF
>TRBV2|TRBJ1-4
CASSVDRGLEKLFF
>TRBV7-9|TRBJ1-2
CASSPGITPNYGYTF
>TRBV5-4|TRBJ1-4
CASSLGDGKNEKLFF
>TRBV19|TRBJ1-2
CASSMVGMPHGYTF
>TRBV5-4|TRBJ2-4
CAASREIAKNIQYF